The clone carrying this T cell receptor beta chain is a singleton in its sample. Profiling relied on immunoSEQ multiplex PCR, and the TCRdb table lists in-frame clones only, not all of them. In the table there are around 100,000 clones, 65% to 70% of which are singletons. The sample is drawn from a study of shared clonotypes between healthy human individuals. CDR1 and CDR2 (germline): SGHAT, FQNNGV. This CDR3 region has 19 residues. V trimming: 3 bases; J trimming: 0 bases; junction bases outside the gene matches: 14. This chain uses TRBV11-2 with TRBJ2-1; 7 bases agree with TRBD2. This sequence originates from a man aged 25 to 40 in good health. The sample taken for sequencing was memory CD8+ T cells sorted from blood. Described subset: CD45RO+ cells pooled with CCR7-negative TemRA cells. CDR3 protein: CASSLGLAASGPSYNEQFF. Written as DNA, the CDR3 is TGTGCCAGCAGCTTGGGGCTAGCGGCCTCCGGCCCCTCCTACAATGAGCAGTTCTTC.